This is a list of T cell receptor beta chains from one sample in a study of T cell responses to AZD1222 COVID-19 vaccine. Data came from immunoSEQ multiplex PCR; TCRdb stores just in-frame clones and leaves some out. The sample comprises 130,000 or so clones, approximately 83% of which are singletons, and over 8% rests with the top ten. This material consisted of peripheral blood, taken on day 0 of AZD1222 vaccination. These receptors were taken from an adult in good health. CDR3s include the opening cysteine and the closing phenylalanine or tryptophan. The order of the fields is D gene, J gene, V gene, clone size, CDR3 protein, CDR3 DNA. A D gene is named only where the DNA matches it firmly. Rows give clone size only sometimes, using once, few, many, or a class for an expanded clone.

NA | TRBJ1-1 | TRBV10-3 | NA | CAISDSKGDNTEAFF | TGTGCCATCAGTGACTCGAAGGGGGATAACACTGAAGCTTTCTTT
TRBD1 | TRBJ1-5 | TRBV28 | once | CASSPRTGGQPQHF | TGTGCCAGCAGTCCTAGGACAGGGGGTCAGCCCCAGCATTTT
NA | TRBJ2-7 | TRBV21-1 | NA | CASSKVGGRAYEQYF | TGTGCCAGCAGCAAAGTAGGTGGGAGAGCCTACGAGCAGTACTTC
TRBD2 | TRBJ2-5 | TRBV27 | NA | CASSLSAAAGGPQETQYF | TGTGCCAGCAGTTTATCGGCGGCTGCGGGAGGGCCACAAGAGACCCAGTACTTC
NA | TRBJ2-1 | TRBV4-2 | NA | CASSQDFVGSYNEQFF | TGTGCCAGCAGCCAAGATTTCGTGGGGTCCTACAATGAGCAGTTCTTC
TRBD1 | TRBJ1-5 | TRBV10-3 | NA | CAISGNTGGAGNQPQHF | TGTGCCATCAGTGGAAACACAGGGGGCGCGGGCAATCAGCCCCAGCATTTT
NA | TRBJ1-1 | TRBV18 | NA | CASSPSGALDTEAFF | TGTGCCAGCTCACCAAGCGGGGCACTCGACACTGAAGCTTTCTTT
NA | TRBJ2-1 | TRBV24-1 | NA | CATSDYGGVKPGEQFF | TGTGCCACCAGTGATTACGGGGGTGTTAAGCCGGGTGAGCAGTTCTTC
NA | TRBJ1-3 | TRBV2 | NA | CASSSQGLGGNTIYF | TGTGCCAGCAGTTCTCAGGGGTTAGGAGGAAACACCATATATTTT
TRBD2 | TRBJ2-1 | TRBV30 | NA | CAWKGSGSRYNEQFF | TGTGCCTGGAAAGGGAGCGGGAGTCGGTACAATGAGCAGTTCTTC
TRBD2 | TRBJ2-1 | TRBV3-1/TRBV3-2 | once | CASSQDESSGSNEQFF | TGTGCCAGCAGCCAAGATGAGTCTAGCGGCTCCAATGAGCAGTTCTTC
NA | TRBJ1-4 | TRBV6-5 | NA | CASKSPSSNEKLFF | TGTGCCAGCAAGTCCCCAAGCTCTAATGAAAAACTGTTTTTT
TRBD1 | TRBJ2-1 | TRBV5-4 | NA | CASSSISGTGLGNEQFF | TGTGCCAGCAGCTCGATATCCGGGACAGGGTTAGGAAATGAGCAGTTCTTC
TRBD1 | TRBJ2-7 | TRBV20-1 | NA | CSASRGQGPYEQYF | TGCAGTGCTAGTAGAGGACAGGGACCCTACGAGCAGTACTTC
NA | TRBJ2-6 | TRBV6-5 | few | CASSRTISGANVLTF | TGTGCCAGCAGCCGGACAATCTCTGGGGCCAACGTCCTGACTTTC
NA | TRBJ1-2 | TRBV10-3 | few | CAISTIREGERSYTF | TGTGCCATCAGTACGATCAGGGAAGGGGAGAGGAGCTACACCTTC
NA | TRBJ2-5 | TRBV3-1/TRBV3-2 | NA | CASSREQETQYF | TGTGCCAGCAGCCGTGAACAAGAGACCCAGTACTTC
TRBD1 | TRBJ2-7 | TRBV3-1/TRBV3-2 | once | CASSLTGTGVNREQYF | TGTGCCAGCAGCCTAACCGGGACAGGGGTTAATCGCGAGCAGTACTTC
NA | TRBJ1-1 | TRBV3-1/TRBV3-2 | few | CASSPTWDGTEAFF | TGTGCCAGCAGCCCGACCTGGGACGGCACTGAAGCTTTCTTT
TRBD2 | TRBJ2-2 | TRBV7-2 | NA | CASSPGLAGGPISGELFF | TGTGCCAGCAGCCCTGGACTAGCGGGAGGGCCTATTTCCGGGGAGCTGTTTTTT
TRBD1 | TRBJ1-5 | TRBV27 | NA | CASSAGTGGTQPQHF | TGTGCCAGCAGTGCCGGGACAGGGGGCACTCAGCCCCAGCATTTT
TRBD2 | TRBJ2-5 | TRBV15 | NA | CATSRDRGGVETQYF | TGTGCCACCAGCAGAGATCGTGGGGGGGTGGAGACCCAGTACTTC
NA | TRBJ1-6 | TRBV28 | few | CASSLNSGANSPLHF | TGTGCCAGCAGTTTAAATTCAGGGGCCAATTCACCCCTCCACTTT
TRBD2 | TRBJ2-7 | TRBV4-1 | NA | CASSQGSGSSYEQYF | TGCGCCAGCAGCCAAGGTAGCGGGAGCTCCTACGAGCAGTACTTC
NA | TRBJ1-1 | TRBV3-1/TRBV3-2 | NA | CASSQRFADSNTEAFF | TGTGCCAGCAGCCAAAGGTTTGCGGACAGTAACACTGAAGCTTTCTTT
NA | TRBJ2-3 | TRBV29-1 | NA | CSVTGGFTDTQYF | TGCAGCGTCACGGGCGGTTTCACAGATACGCAGTATTTT
NA | TRBJ1-2 | TRBV27 | NA | CASSLTGKDYGYTF | TGTGCCAGCAGTTTAACAGGGAAAGACTATGGCTACACCTTC
NA | TRBJ1-1 | TRBV16 | NA | CASSLRGRMNTEAFF | TGTGCCAGCAGCCTCCGAGGCCGGATGAACACTGAAGCTTTCTTT
NA | TRBJ2-7 | TRBV28 | NA | CASSLLDEQYF | TGTGCCAGCAGTTTATTGGACGAGCAGTACTTC
NA | TRBJ2-3 | TRBV6-1 | NA | CASSEALRLRRPDTQYF | TGTGCCAGCAGTGAAGCGCTGAGGCTCCGCCGGCCAGATACGCAGTATTTT
NA | TRBJ2-2 | TRBV12-3/TRBV12-4 | NA | CASSLVGQRELFF | TGTGCCAGCAGTTTAGTGGGACAACGGGAGCTGTTTTTT
NA | TRBJ2-7 | TRBV7-6 | NA | CASSLAAGPTYEQYF | TGTGCCAGCAGCTTGGCCGCGGGGCCTACCTACGAGCAGTACTTC
NA | TRBJ1-4 | TRBV19 | NA | CASKGAGAGEKLFF | TGTGCCAGTAAAGGCGCAGGGGCGGGGGAAAAACTGTTTTTT
NA | TRBJ1-5 | TRBV2 | NA | CASSLRAGSNQPQHF | TGTGCCAGCAGCCTAAGGGCTGGGAGCAATCAGCCCCAGCATTTT
TRBD2 | TRBJ2-7 | TRBV27 | few | CASRAGTSVTYEQYF | TGTGCCAGCAGGGCCGGGACTAGCGTTACCTACGAGCAGTACTTC
NA | TRBJ2-5 | TRBV5-1 | NA | CASSKTPNQETQYF | TGCGCCAGCAGCAAGACACCAAACCAAGAGACCCAGTACTTC
NA | TRBJ1-1 | TRBV2 | NA | CASSASQGYNTEAFF | TGTGCCAGCAGTGCTTCACAGGGTTATAACACTGAAGCTTTCTTT
NA | TRBJ1-3 | TRBV4-2 | NA | CASSQDRGSGNTIYF | TGTGCCAGCAGCCAAGACAGGGGCTCTGGAAACACCATATATTTT
NA | TRBJ2-7 | TRBV2 | NA | CASSFQRPSYEQYF | TGTGCCAGCAGCTTCCAACGGCCGTCCTACGAGCAGTACTTC
TRBD1 | TRBJ1-4 | TRBV9 | NA | CASSAGTDEKLFF | TGTGCCAGCAGCGCCGGGACAGATGAAAAACTGTTTTTT
NA | TRBJ1-4 | TRBV5-1 | NA | CASRQTTTNEKLFF | TGCGCCAGCCGACAGACTACAACTAATGAAAAACTGTTTTTT
NA | TRBJ1-1 | TRBV5-4 | NA | CASSLETGRNTEAFF | TGTGCCAGCAGCTTGGAGACGGGGAGGAACACTGAAGCTTTCTTT
NA | TRBJ2-3 | TRBV4-3 | NA | CASSQVGATENTQYF | TGCGCCAGCAGCCAAGTTGGTGCCACCGAGAATACGCAGTATTTT
NA | TRBJ2-3 | TRBV27 | once | CASSSEIAPQWADTQYF | TGTGCCAGCAGTTCGGAAATAGCGCCCCAGTGGGCAGATACGCAGTATTTT